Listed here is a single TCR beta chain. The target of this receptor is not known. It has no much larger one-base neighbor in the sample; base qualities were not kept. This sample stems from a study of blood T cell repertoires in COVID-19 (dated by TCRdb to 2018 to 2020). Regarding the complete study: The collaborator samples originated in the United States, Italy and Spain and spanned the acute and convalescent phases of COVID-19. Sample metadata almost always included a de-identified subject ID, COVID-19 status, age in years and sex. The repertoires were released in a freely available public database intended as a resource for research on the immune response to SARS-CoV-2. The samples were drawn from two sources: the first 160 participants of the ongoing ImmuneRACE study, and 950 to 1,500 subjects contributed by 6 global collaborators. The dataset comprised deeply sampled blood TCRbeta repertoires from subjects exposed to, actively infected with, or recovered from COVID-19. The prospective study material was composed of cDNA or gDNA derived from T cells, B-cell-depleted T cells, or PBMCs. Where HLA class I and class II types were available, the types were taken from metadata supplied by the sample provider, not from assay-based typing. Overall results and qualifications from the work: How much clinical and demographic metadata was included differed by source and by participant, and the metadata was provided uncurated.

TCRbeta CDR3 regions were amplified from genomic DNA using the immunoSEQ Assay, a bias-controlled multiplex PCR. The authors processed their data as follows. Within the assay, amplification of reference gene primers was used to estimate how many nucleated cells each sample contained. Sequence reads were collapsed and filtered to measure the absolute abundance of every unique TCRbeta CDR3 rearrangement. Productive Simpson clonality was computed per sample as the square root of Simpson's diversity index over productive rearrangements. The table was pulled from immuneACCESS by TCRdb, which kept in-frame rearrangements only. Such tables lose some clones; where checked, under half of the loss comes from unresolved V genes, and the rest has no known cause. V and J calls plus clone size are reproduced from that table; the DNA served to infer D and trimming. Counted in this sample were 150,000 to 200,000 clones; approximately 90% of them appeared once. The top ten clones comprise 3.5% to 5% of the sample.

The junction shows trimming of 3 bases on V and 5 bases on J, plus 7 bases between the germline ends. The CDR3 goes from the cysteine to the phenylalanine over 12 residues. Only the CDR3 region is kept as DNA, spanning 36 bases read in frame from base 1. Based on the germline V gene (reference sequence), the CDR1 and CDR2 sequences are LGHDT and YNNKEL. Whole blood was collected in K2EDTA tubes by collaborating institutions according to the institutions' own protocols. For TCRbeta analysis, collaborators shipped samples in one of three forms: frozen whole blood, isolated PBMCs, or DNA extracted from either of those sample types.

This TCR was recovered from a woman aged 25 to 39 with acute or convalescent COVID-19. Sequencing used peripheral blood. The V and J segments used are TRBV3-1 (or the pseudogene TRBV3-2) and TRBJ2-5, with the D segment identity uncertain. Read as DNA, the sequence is TGTGCCAGCAGCCATCCGCGGGAGACCCAGTACTTC. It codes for CASSHPRETQYF.